This record looks at one T cell receptor (beta chain) sequence and its context. Its antigen is still unknown. In germline, CDR1 is SEHNR, CDR2 FQNEAQ (reference sequence). The CDR3 covers 12 residues. Trimming removed 3 bases from V and 8 bases from J, with 7 bases in between. The data are from a study of cytomegalovirus exposure and HLA in healthy donors. The PCR contained 60 Vbeta and 13 Jbeta primers. Repertoires were generated with immunoSEQ multiplex PCR, while TCRdb's copy carries only in-frame clones and drops some. This table has about 200,000 clones, over 9.5% appearing once. Study outcomes and limitations: One later analysis reportedly identified an Asian-associated ancestry cluster that showed fewer N-insertions than the 666-donor mean. The productive fraction for most TCR beta V segments was about 90% or about 30% in an earlier analysis. It emerged from a later analysis that several of the most significant clusters appeared to be linked to common viral pathogens.

Material for sequencing was PBMCs. This clonotype was obtained from a man aged 50 to 59 in good health and CMV-seropositive. The chain joins TRBV7-9 to TRBJ1-4, with no clear D. CDR3: CASSFSGEKLFF. In DNA form, the CDR3 reads TGTGCCAGCAGCTTTTCTGGCGAAAAACTGTTTTTT. Looking up the rest from reference TRBV7-9 and TRBJ1-4 gives the full variable domain: DTGVSQNPRHKITKRGQNVTFRCDPISEHNRLYWYRQTLGQGPEFLTYFQNEAQLEKSRLLSDRFSAERPKGSFSTLEIQRTEQGDSAMYLCASSFSGEKLFFGSGTQLSVL.